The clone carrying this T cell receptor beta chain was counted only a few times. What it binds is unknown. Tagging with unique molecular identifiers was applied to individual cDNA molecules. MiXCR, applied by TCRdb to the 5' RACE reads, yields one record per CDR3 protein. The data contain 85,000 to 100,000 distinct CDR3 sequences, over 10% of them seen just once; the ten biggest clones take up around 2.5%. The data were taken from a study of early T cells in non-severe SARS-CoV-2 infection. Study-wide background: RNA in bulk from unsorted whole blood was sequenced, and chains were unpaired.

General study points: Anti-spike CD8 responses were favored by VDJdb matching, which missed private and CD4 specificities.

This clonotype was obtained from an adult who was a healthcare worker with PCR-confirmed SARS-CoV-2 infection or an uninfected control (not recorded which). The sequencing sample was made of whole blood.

The DNA of the CDR3 is TGCAGTGCTGGTCGGGGATCCACTGAAGCTTTCTTT. Translating it yields CSAGRGSTEAFF. The chain combines TRBV20-1 with TRBJ1-1, with D unclear. The V gene lost 5 bases and the J gene lost 4 bases, with 11 bases spanning the gap. The germline CDR1 and CDR2 sequences are DFQATT and SNEGSKA (reference sequence). The CDR3 is made up of 12 amino acids.